These 8 T cell receptor beta chains share one sample of origin, sequenced in a study of patients and donors after allogeneic stem cell transplantation (dated by TCRdb to the early 2020s). The library relied on RT-PCR. Sequencing used a NextSeq 550. TCRdb trimmed public reads at Q25 via fastp, called clones via MiXCR and kept in-frame beta chains. Each CDR3 protein appears once, grouped with its most common genes and DNA. The sample yields some 960,000 distinct CDR3 sequences; over 15% were counted once. Around 5.5% of the sample is in the top ten clones. Sequencing used blood, either unsorted or a sorted T cell fraction (not recorded which). Every receptor here comes from a human donor who was either an allogeneic HSCT recipient or a stem cell or donor lymphocyte infusion donor (not recorded which). It is not recorded whose cells these are; they may come from a transplant donor.

The chain joins TRBV6-2 or TRBV6-3 to TRBJ2-3, with TRBD1 matching 7 bases. Trimming at V came to 5 bases and at J to 1 base, leaving 6 bases not matched to a gene. This CDR3 has 15 amino acids. CDR1 and CDR2 from the germline V gene are MNHEY and SVGEGT. DNA of the CDR3: TGTGCCAGCAGTCGCCCGACAGGGCGCACAGATACGCAGTATTTT. The encoded protein is CASSRPTGRTDTQYF.

This clonotype appeared many times. The V and J genes are TRBV7-9 and TRBJ1-2, with D perhaps matching TRBD1 (5 bases). Germline assignment: CDR1 SEHNR and CDR2 FQNEAQ (reference sequence). The CDR3 is made up of 13 amino acids. Trimming took off 5 bases at V and 7 bases at J, with 14 bases between the two ends. CDR3 sequence reads: CASSPDSSRGYTF. CDR3 in DNA: TGTGCCAGCAGCCCAGACAGTTCCCGTGGCTACACCTTC. Supplemented by reference TRBV7-9 and TRBJ1-2, the full variable domain reads DTGVSQNPRHKITKRGQNVTFRCDPISEHNRLYWYRQTLGQGPEFLTYFQNEAQLEKSRLLSDRFSAERPKGSFSTLEIQRTEQGDSAMYLCASSPDSSRGYTFGSGTRLTVV.

This clonotype was found a few times. The chain combines TRBV12-3 or TRBV12-4 with TRBJ1-2, with D tentatively TRBD1 (6 bases). The CDR3 has 16 residues. V was clipped by 1 base and J by 4 bases, with 16 bases between them. This chain's CDR3 is CASSLGRPGQSYGYTF. Written as DNA, the CDR3 is TGTGCCAGCAGTTTAGGGAGACCGGGACAAAGCTATGGCTACACCTTC.

This chain links TRBV6-1 with TRBJ2-5, with 7 bases that match TRBD1. Germline V gene data show CDR1 as MNHNS and CDR2 as SASEGT. The CDR3 is made up of 15 amino acids. V gave up 5 bases and J gave up 1 base; unmatched junction bases: 7. The CDR3 spells CASSTAGTAQETQYF. In DNA, the CDR3 is TGTGCCAGCAGTACGGCCGGGACAGCCCAAGAGACCCAGTACTTC.

The genes are TRBV7-2 and TRBJ1-2, with TRBD1 matching 8 bases. Germline values: CDR1 SGHTA, CDR2 FQGNSA. CDR3 length: 17 residues. Losses at the gene ends were 5 bases for V and 0 bases for J; bases not matched to a gene: 11. DNA for the CDR3: TGTGCCAGCAGCCACGGAGGGACAGGCCTCGCTAACTATGGCTACACCTTC. It specifies CASSHGGTGLANYGYTF.

In this sample, this clonotype turned up a few times. The V gene is TRBV6-5, the J gene TRBJ2-7; 11 bases map to TRBD2. The CDR3 consists of 16 residues. The V gene's germline CDR1 is MNHEY and CDR2 SVGAGI. V shed 4 bases and J 2 bases; nucleotides not matched to a gene: 7. In DNA form, the CDR3 reads TGTGCCAGCAGTTCGGGACTAGCGGACTCAACCTACGAGCAGTACTTC. Translated, it gives CASSSGLADSTYEQYF.

This clonotype occurred many times. V usage is TRBV12-3 or TRBV12-4 and J usage is TRBJ1-1, with 9 bases aligning to TRBD1. This CDR3 contains 14 residues. Trimming removed 5 bases from V and 5 bases from J; junction bases left unmatched: 6. The CDR3 nucleotides are TGTGCCAGCAGTCTGACAGGGGGTAGGACTGAAGCTTTCTTT. Amino acids: CASSLTGGRTEAFF.

A few counts support this clonotype. V is TRBV6-1 and J is TRBJ1-2; D remains ambiguous. This CDR3 contains 13 residues. The V gene lost 5 bases and the J gene lost 3 bases, with 10 bases spanning the gap. Germline loops: CDR1 MNHNS, CDR2 SASEGT. The CDR3 nucleotides read TGTGCCAGCAGTAGGCGCTGGGACTATGGCTACACCTTC. Protein: CASSRRWDYGYTF.